Listed below are T cell receptor beta chains from one sample, sequenced in a study of blood T cells in healthy people across ages. TCRdb itself ran the 5' RACE reads through MiXCR, one entry per CDR3 protein. Here the sample spans 1 million to 1.2 million distinct CDR3 sequences, more than 30% being singletons. Sequences were obtained from blood. The receptors originated from a man between 18 and 35 years old in good health. Each CDR3 is given with its conserved first and last residue. D genes are given only for firm matches. Part of the rows lack a size; the others show once, few, many or a class for expanded clones.

TRBV25-1	TRBD2	-	TRBJ2-1	TGTGCCAGCAGTGATACTAGCGGGGGGACCTCCTACAATGAGCAGTTCTTC	CASSDTSGGTSYNEQFF
TRBV20-1	-	few	TRBJ1-4	TGCAGTGCTAGTTACGGGTACGGTGAAAAACTGTTTTTT	CSASYGYGEKLFF
TRBV29-1	-	few	TRBJ2-7	TGCAGCGTTGCTACTAGTGGCGGCTCCTACAATGAGCAGTACTTC	CSVATSGGSYNEQYF
TRBV7-2	-	many	TRBJ1-2	TGTGCCAGCAGCTTAGAGGCGGATAACTATGGCTACACCTTC	CASSLEADNYGYTF
TRBV4-2	-	few	TRBJ1-1	TGTGCCAGCAGCCAAGCTCTCCTGAACACTGAAGCTTTCTTT	CASSQALLNTEAFF
TRBV20-1	TRBD1	-	TRBJ1-2	TGCAGTGGACTATACAGGGGGCGCGCCTATGGCTACACCTTC	CSGLYRGRAYGYTF
TRBV5-6	TRBD2	-	TRBJ2-5	TGTGCCAGCAGCCCTGACAGCGGGGCAGGTGAGCAGTACTTC	CASSPDSGAGEQYF
TRBV5-6	-	-	TRBJ2-7	TGTGCCAGCAGCGCAGCCCAGGTATGGAATGAGCAGTACTTC	CASSAAQVWNEQYF
TRBV15	TRBD2	-	TRBJ2-3	TGTGCCACCAGCAGTTTAGCGGGACCTACTTACACAGATACGCAGTATTTT	CATSSLAGPTYTDTQYF
TRBV9	-	few	TRBJ1-2	TGTGCCAGCAGCGTAGCTAGTGGGACTAACTATGGCTACACCTTC	CASSVASGTNYGYTF
TRBV4-3	-	few	TRBJ1-2	TGCGCCAGCAGCCCGGACGGCTCTAACTATGGCTACACCTTC	CASSPDGSNYGYTF
TRBV7-9	-	-	TRBJ1-2	TGTGCCAGCAGCTTAGCCGACGGAAGCCAGAATGGCTACACCTTC	CASSLADGSQNGYTF
TRBV7-9	-	-	TRBJ1-2	TGTGCCAGCAGTGCCGGGACCCTTGACGGCTACACCTTC	CASSAGTLDGYTF
TRBV6-2/TRBV6-3	TRBD2	many	TRBJ2-1	TGTGCCAGCAGAATCGCCGTCGGGCCCGGGGGGTCTTACAATGAGCAGTTCTTC	CASRIAVGPGGSYNEQFF
TRBV5-1	-	-	TRBJ1-1	TGCGCTAGCAGCTTGGCGGGGAATACTTGGGAGGGGACTGAAGCTTTCTTT	CASSLAGNTWEGTEAFF
TRBV6-2/TRBV6-3	-	-	TRBJ1-1	TGTGCCAGCAGACGATCGAACACTGAAGCTTTCTTT	CASRRSNTEAFF
TRBV14	-	-	TRBJ1-1	TGTGCCAGCAGCCAACAACGGGCCGCCCTAGGGGCTTTCTTT	CASSQQRAALGAFF
TRBV20-1	TRBD2	few	TRBJ2-3	TGCAGTGCTAGGGGTCCGACTAGCGCTGATACGCAGTATTTT	CSARGPTSADTQYF
TRBV9	TRBD1	few	TRBJ2-1	TGTGCCAGCAGCCCCAGACAGGGCTTCTACAATGAGCAGTTCTTC	CASSPRQGFYNEQFF
TRBV7-9	TRBD2	-	TRBJ2-3	TGTGCCAGCAGCTTAAAGCGGGGGGACACAGATACGCAGTATTTT	CASSLKRGDTDTQYF
TRBV4-3	TRBD1	-	TRBJ1-1	TGCGCCAGCAGCCGTTGGACAGGGGGGCTGGGGGCTGAAGCTTTCTTT	CASSRWTGGLGAEAFF
TRBV4-3	-	-	TRBJ2-3	TGCGCCAGCAGCCAAGAGGGTCTAGGGAAGGGCCGTGGTACGCAGTATTTT	CASSQEGLGKGRGTQYF
TRBV7-9	TRBD2	-	TRBJ2-3	TGTGCCAGCAGCTTAGCAAGGACTAGAGGATCAGATACGCAGTATTTT	CASSLARTRGSDTQYF
TRBV29-1	-	-	TRBJ2-4	TGCAGCGCCGAAGGAACCAAAAACATTCAGTACTTC	CSAEGTKNIQYF
TRBV7-2	TRBD1	-	TRBJ1-1	TGTGCCAGCAGCTTAGTAACCCCGGTATCCAGGGGGCCTGACACTGAAGCTTTCTTT	CASSLVTPVSRGPDTEAFF
TRBV7-9	-	-	TRBJ1-1	TGTGCCAGCAGCTTTCCGGGACAAGGGAAGAACACTGAAGCTTTCTTT	CASSFPGQGKNTEAFF
TRBV3-1	-	-	TRBJ1-1	TGTGCCGGCAGCCAAGTAGGGATGAACACTGAAGCTTTCTTT	CAGSQVGMNTEAFF
TRBV4-2	-	-	TRBJ2-6	TGTGCCAGCAGCCAAGATCCGGGAGGGGCCAACGTCCTGACTTTC	CASSQDPGGANVLTF
TRBV2	-	once	TRBJ2-1	TGTGCCAGCAGGTCTCCACTAGCTGTTGTTCTCAATGAGCAGTTCTTC	CASRSPLAVVLNEQFF
TRBV9	-	-	TRBJ2-7	TGTGCCAGCAGCGTCGCGGCGGGTACCTACGAGCAGTACTTC	CASSVAAGTYEQYF
TRBV7-2	TRBD2	-	TRBJ2-3	TGTGCCAGCAGCTTAGTCGGCGGGGGCGGGGGGCCTGCAGATACGCAGTATTTT	CASSLVGGGGGPADTQYF
TRBV7-2	-	-	TRBJ1-5	TGTGCCAGCAGCCCGCGGGCCTATAGCAATCAGCCCCAGCATTTT	CASSPRAYSNQPQHF
TRBV20-1	-	-	TRBJ1-5	TGCAGTGCTGCCCGGACAGCAACTTCTCAGCCCCAGCATTTT	CSAARTATSQPQHF
TRBV9	-	-	TRBJ2-1	TGTGCCAGCAGCGTAGGAAGTGAGCAGTTCTTC	CASSVGSEQFF
TRBV20-1	-	-	TRBJ2-1	TGCAGTGCTAGGCGGGGGCAGGGTATGCAGTTCTTC	CSARRGQGMQFF
TRBV4-2	-	-	TRBJ1-4	TGTGCCAGCAGCCCACGGCCCCAGGGGAATGAAAAACTGTTTTTT	CASSPRPQGNEKLFF
TRBV10-2	-	-	TRBJ2-3	TGCGCCAGCAGTGAGTCCCGGTGGGGGACAGATACGCAGTATTTT	CASSESRWGTDTQYF
TRBV5-5	-	-	TRBJ1-4	TGTGCCAGCACCGGGGGGGCCCGCACTAATGAAAAACTGTTTTTT	CASTGGARTNEKLFF
TRBV9	-	-	TRBJ2-3	TGTGCCAGCAGCGTAGTGGCGGAAGGCACAGATACGCAGTATTTT	CASSVVAEGTDTQYF